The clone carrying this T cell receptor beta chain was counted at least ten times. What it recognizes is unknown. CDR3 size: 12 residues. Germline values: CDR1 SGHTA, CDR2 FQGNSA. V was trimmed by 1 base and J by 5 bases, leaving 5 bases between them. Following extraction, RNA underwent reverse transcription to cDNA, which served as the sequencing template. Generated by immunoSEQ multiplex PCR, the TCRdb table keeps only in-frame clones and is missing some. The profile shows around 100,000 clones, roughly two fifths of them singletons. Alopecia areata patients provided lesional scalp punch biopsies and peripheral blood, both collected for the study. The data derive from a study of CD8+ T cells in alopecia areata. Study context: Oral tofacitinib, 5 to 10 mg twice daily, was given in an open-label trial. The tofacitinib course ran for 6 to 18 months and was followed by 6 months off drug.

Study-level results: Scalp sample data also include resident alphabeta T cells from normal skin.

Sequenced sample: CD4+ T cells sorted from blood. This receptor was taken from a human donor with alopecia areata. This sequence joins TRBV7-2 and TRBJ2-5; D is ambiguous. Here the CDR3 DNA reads TGTGCCAGCAGCTTAGTGTGGGAGACCCAGTACTTC. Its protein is CASSLVWETQYF.